A selection of T cell receptor beta chains follows, all from one sample in a study of blood T cell repertoires in COVID-19. The protocol was immunoSEQ multiplex PCR, while the TCRdb copy is restricted to in-frame clones and leaves out a portion. The repertoire has over 150,000 clones, around 83% of them found once; the top ten carry about 7.3%. The sequenced material came from peripheral blood. Source of these receptors: a man in his forties or fifties with active or convalescent COVID-19. CDR3s include the opening cysteine and the closing phenylalanine or tryptophan. A D gene is named only where the DNA matches it firmly. Only part of the rows carry a size: once, few, many, or a class if the clone is expanded.

clone size | D gene | J gene | V gene | CDR3 DNA | CDR3 protein
- | TRBD2 | TRBJ2-2 | TRBV7-3 | TGTGCCAGCAGGCCTCAAATAGCGGGAGTCACCGGGGAGCTGTTTTTT | CASRPQIAGVTGELFF
- | - | TRBJ1-5 | TRBV12-5 | TGTGCTAGTGGTTTGGTACCCGGTAATCAGCCCCAGCATTTT | CASGLVPGNQPQHF
- | TRBD2 | TRBJ2-3 | TRBV6-4 | TGTGCCAGCAGCTTGGGACTAGCGTCAGATACGCAGTATTTT | CASSLGLASDTQYF
- | - | TRBJ2-7 | TRBV10-3 | TGTGCCATCAGTATGACTACCTCCTACGAGCAGTACTTC | CAISMTTSYEQYF
- | TRBD2 | TRBJ2-3 | TRBV5-1 | TGCGCCAGCAGACTCGGGCTAGCGGGAGGTACGCAGTATTTT | CASRLGLAGGTQYF
- | TRBD1 | TRBJ2-2 | TRBV25-1 | TGTGCCAGTGGATACATCGACAGGGGGAACACCGGGGAGCTGTTTTTT | CASGYIDRGNTGELFF
once | - | TRBJ1-2 | TRBV11-2 | TGTGCCAGCAGCTTGGAGTGGGTAAAAGGTGGCTACACCTTC | CASSLEWVKGGYTF
- | - | TRBJ1-1 | TRBV5-4 | TGTGCCAGCAGCTTGGTCGGCGGGAACACTGAAGCTTTCTTT | CASSLVGGNTEAFF
few | - | TRBJ1-2 | TRBV18 | TGTGCCAGCTCACCACGGTTAGTTGATGGCTACACCTTC | CASSPRLVDGYTF
- | - | TRBJ2-7 | TRBV11-3 | TGTGCCAGCAGCTTAGAAGGGGGAGCGGGGTACGAGCAGTACTTC | CASSLEGGAGYEQYF
- | TRBD2 | TRBJ2-2 | TRBV5-4 | TGTGCCAGCAGCACGGGACTAGCGGGAGTTGTCGGGGAGCTGTTTTTT | CASSTGLAGVVGELFF
- | - | TRBJ2-5 | TRBV7-8 | TGTGCCAGCAGCTCAAAAGCCGGGGAAGAGACCCAGTACTTC | CASSSKAGEETQYF
- | TRBD2 | TRBJ2-3 | TRBV5-1 | TGCGCCAGCAGCTTGGCCAGCGGGAGTACGGATACGCAGTATTTT | CASSLASGSTDTQYF
- | - | TRBJ2-1 | TRBV24-1 | TGTGCCACCAGTGATTTTATCGCGTCGAGCTCCTACAATGAGCAGTTCTTC | CATSDFIASSSYNEQFF
- | TRBD1 | TRBJ1-4 | TRBV28 | TGTGCCAGCAGTCTAGGGGGCACTAATGAAAAACTGTTTTTT | CASSLGGTNEKLFF
- | - | TRBJ1-2 | TRBV28 | TGTGCCAGCAGATCAGGGCCTAACTATGGCTACACCTTC | CASRSGPNYGYTF
- | - | TRBJ2-2 | TRBV4-2 | TGTGCCAGCAGCCAAGTTCCGGGGACCGGGGAGCTGTTTTTT | CASSQVPGTGELFF
- | - | TRBJ2-7 | TRBV19 | TGTGCCAGCGGGACAACGTCCTACGAGCAGTACTTC | CASGTTSYEQYF
- | TRBD1 | TRBJ2-3 | TRBV4-3 | TGCGCCAGCAGCCGGGAGGGACAGGGATTCACAGATACGCAGTATTTT | CASSREGQGFTDTQYF
- | TRBD2 | TRBJ2-1 | TRBV7-2 | TGTGCCAGCAGCTTGAAACTAGCGGGGGCCAGAGTTTACAATGAGCAGTTCTTC | CASSLKLAGARVYNEQFF
- | - | TRBJ2-1 | TRBV7-3 | TGTGCCAGCAGCTTGGGAGTTAACACTTACAATGAGCAGTTCTTC | CASSLGVNTYNEQFF
- | - | TRBJ2-2 | TRBV25-1 | TGTGCCAGCAGTGCAGGGGTTGGCACCGGGGAGCTGTTTTTT | CASSAGVGTGELFF
- | - | TRBJ2-1 | TRBV5-5 | TGTGCCAGCTCAAGAAACAGGGAAAATGAGCAGTTCTTC | CASSRNRENEQFF
- | TRBD2 | TRBJ2-2 | TRBV5-5 | TGTGCCAGCAGCTACGGACTAGCCGGCACCGGGGAGCTGTTTTTT | CASSYGLAGTGELFF
- | TRBD1 | TRBJ1-4 | TRBV6-1 | TGTGCCAGCAGTGAGTCGACAGGGGGAAGAATTAGGGGTAATGAAAAACTGTTTTTT | CASSESTGGRIRGNEKLFF
- | - | TRBJ1-1 | TRBV4-2 | TGTGCCAGCAGCCAAGATCCGGGAGACACTGAAGCTTTCTTT | CASSQDPGDTEAFF
- | - | TRBJ2-1 | TRBV24-1 | TGTGCCACCAGTCAGGGTTCGGATGAGCAGTTCTTC | CATSQGSDEQFF
- | - | TRBJ1-1 | TRBV7-3 | TGTGCCAGCAGCTTTACTGGGAACACTGAAGCTTTCTTT | CASSFTGNTEAFF
- | - | TRBJ1-2 | TRBV4-2 | TGTGCCAGCAGCCAAGATGAGCAGGGTAGGGCTAGTGGCTACACCTTC | CASSQDEQGRASGYTF
- | - | TRBJ1-1 | TRBV5-6 | TGTGCCAGCAGCTTCCGGTGGGGGGGAACTGAAGCTTTCTTT | CASSFRWGGTEAFF
- | - | TRBJ2-7 | TRBV6-5 | TGTGCCAGTCGGGTTTCCGACAGACCCTACGAGCAGTACTTC | CASRVSDRPYEQYF
few | - | TRBJ2-5 | TRBV7-9 | TGTGCCAGCAGCTTAACGAGACAGGAAGATACCCAGTACTTC | CASSLTRQEDTQYF
- | TRBD2 | TRBJ2-7 | TRBV3-1/TRBV3-2 | TGTGCCAGCAGCCAAGACCAGCGGGGCTACGAGCAGTACTTC | CASSQDQRGYEQYF
- | - | TRBJ1-1 | TRBV19 | TGTGCCAGTAGTGGGACAAGGGGATCTGAAGCTTTCTTT | CASSGTRGSEAFF
- | - | TRBJ2-1 | TRBV19 | TGTGCCAGTAGTCTACCTACAGGGGAGGCCTACAATGAGCAGTTCTTC | CASSLPTGEAYNEQFF
- | TRBD2 | TRBJ2-7 | TRBV11-3 | TGTGCCAGCAGCTCGGGACTAGCCACCTACGAGCAGTACTTC | CASSSGLATYEQYF
- | TRBD2 | TRBJ2-1 | TRBV19 | TGTGCCAGTAGTATAGAAGGAGCGGGAGGAGTCAATGAGCAGTTCTTC | CASSIEGAGGVNEQFF
- | - | TRBJ1-1 | TRBV7-3 | TGTGCCAGCAACGAAAGCCCACGGGTGAACACTGAAGCTTTCTTT | CASNESPRVNTEAFF
- | - | TRBJ2-2 | TRBV30 | TGTGCCACCTCGACAGGTCGTGCTAACACCGGGGAGCTGTTTTTT | CATSTGRANTGELFF
- | TRBD1 | TRBJ2-3 | TRBV2 | TGTGCCAGCAGCCAGGGGGCTATCCCCCAGTATTTT | CASSQGAIPQYF
- | TRBD1 | TRBJ2-5 | TRBV29-1 | TGCAGCGTTGAAGGATGGACAGGGGGGGGAGAGACCCAGTACTTC | CSVEGWTGGGETQYF
- | - | TRBJ1-2 | TRBV20-1 | TGCAGTGCTAATGTACAGGCAAGTTACACCTTC | CSANVQASYTF